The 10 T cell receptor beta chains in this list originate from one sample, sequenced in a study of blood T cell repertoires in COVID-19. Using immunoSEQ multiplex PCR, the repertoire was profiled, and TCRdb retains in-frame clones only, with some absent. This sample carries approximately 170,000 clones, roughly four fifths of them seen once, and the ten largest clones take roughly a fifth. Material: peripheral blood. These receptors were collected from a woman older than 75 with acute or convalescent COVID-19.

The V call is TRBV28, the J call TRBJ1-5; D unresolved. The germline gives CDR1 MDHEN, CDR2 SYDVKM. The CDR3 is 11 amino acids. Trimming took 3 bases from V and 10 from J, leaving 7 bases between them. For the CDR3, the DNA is TGTGCCAGCAGTTTCGAAACACCCCAGCATTTT. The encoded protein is CASSFETPQHF.

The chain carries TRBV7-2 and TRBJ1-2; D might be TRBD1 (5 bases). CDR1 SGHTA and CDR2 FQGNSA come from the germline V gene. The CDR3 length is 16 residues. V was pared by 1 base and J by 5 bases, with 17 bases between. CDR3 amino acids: CASSLVAEGRRYGYTF. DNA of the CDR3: TGTGCCAGCAGCTTAGTCGCAGAGGGGAGGAGGTATGGCTACACCTTC.

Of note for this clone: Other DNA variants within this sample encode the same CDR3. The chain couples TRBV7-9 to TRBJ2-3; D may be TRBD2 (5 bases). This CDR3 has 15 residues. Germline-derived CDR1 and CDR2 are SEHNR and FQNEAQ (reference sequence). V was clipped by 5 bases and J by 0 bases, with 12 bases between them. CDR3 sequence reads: CASSPPGVSTDTQYF. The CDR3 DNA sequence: TGTGCCAGCAGCCCGCCCGGGGTGAGCACAGATACGCAGTATTTT.

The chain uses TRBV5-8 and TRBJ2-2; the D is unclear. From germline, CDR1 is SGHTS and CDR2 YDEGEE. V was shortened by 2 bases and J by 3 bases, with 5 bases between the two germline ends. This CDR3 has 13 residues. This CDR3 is CASSFYDTGELFF. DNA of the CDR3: TGTGCCAGCAGCTTCTATGACACCGGGGAGCTGTTTTTT.

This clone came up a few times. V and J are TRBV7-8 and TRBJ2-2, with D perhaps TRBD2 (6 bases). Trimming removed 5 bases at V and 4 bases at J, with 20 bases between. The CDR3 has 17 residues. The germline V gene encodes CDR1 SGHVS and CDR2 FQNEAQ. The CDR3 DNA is TGTGCCAGCAGCCCCCTGGGGGGAAGTTGGGGCACCGGGGAGCTGTTTTTT. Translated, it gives CASSPLGGSWGTGELFF.

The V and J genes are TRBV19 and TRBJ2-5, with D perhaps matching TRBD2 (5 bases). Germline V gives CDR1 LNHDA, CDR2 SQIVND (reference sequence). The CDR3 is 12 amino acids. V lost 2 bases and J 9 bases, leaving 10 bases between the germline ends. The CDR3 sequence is CASSIRGRAQYF. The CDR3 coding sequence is TGTGCCAGTAGTATACGGGGTAGGGCCCAGTACTTC.

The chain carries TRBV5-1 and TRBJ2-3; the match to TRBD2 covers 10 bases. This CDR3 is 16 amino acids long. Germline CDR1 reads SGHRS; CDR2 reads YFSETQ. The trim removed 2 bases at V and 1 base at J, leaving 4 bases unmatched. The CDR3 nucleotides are TGCGCCAGCAGCTTCGGCGGACTAGCGGGCACAGATACGCAGTATTTT. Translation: CASSFGGLAGTDTQYF. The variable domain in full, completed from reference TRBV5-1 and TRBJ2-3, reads KAGVTQTPRYLIKTRGQQVTLSCSPISGHRSVSWYQQTPGQGLQFLFEYFSETQRNKGNFPGRFSGRQFSNSRSEMNVSTLELGDSALYLCASSFGGLAGTDTQYFGPGTRLTVL.

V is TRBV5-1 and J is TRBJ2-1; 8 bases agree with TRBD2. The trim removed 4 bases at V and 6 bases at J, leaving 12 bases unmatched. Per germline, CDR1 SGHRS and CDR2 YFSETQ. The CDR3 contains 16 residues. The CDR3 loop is CASSLGAGGAANEQFF. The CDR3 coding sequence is TGCGCCAGCAGCCTAGGAGCCGGGGGGGCCGCCAATGAGCAGTTCTTC.

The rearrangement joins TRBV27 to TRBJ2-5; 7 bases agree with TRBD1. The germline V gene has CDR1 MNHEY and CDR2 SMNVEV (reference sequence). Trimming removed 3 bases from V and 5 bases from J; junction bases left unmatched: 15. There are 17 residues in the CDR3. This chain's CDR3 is CASSLFRGQGVVETQYF. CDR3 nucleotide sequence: TGTGCCAGCAGTTTGTTTAGGGGGCAGGGGGTTGTGGAGACCCAGTACTTC.

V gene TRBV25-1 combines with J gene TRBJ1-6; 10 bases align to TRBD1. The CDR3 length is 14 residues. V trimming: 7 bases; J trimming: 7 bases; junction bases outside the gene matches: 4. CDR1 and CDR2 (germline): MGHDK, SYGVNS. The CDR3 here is CASTLGQGNSPLHF. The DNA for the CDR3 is TGTGCCAGCACCCTGGGACAGGGGAATTCACCCCTCCACTTT. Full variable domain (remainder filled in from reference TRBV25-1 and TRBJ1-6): EADIYQTPRYLVIGTGKKITLECSQTMGHDKMYWYQQDPGMELHLIHYSYGVNSTEKGDLSSESTVSRIRTEHFPLTLESARPSHTSQYLCASTLGQGNSPLHFGNGTRLTVT.